This passage covers 15 T cell receptor beta chains from one sample sequenced in a study of vaccination and CD4 T cells after COVID-19. Their cognate antigens are unknown. Treatment in this sample: approximately 10-day PBMC culture with coronavirus spike peptide pools or control peptides (ViraFEST assay). An Oncomine TCR Beta short-read assay was used to sequence the DNA from cultured CD4+ T cells. TCRdb re-derived calls from the PCR reads in MiXCR, one entry per CDR3 protein. The sample yields about 20,000 distinct CDR3 sequences, roughly 50% seen once. Specimen: CD4+ T cells from blood, cultured in vitro. Every receptor here comes from a human donor who had recovered from COVID-19.

This clonotype was counted between two and nine times. The chain employs TRBV20-1 and TRBJ1-1; no reliable D call. The CDR3 has 14 residues. Between the trimmed V and J ends, which lost 6 bases and 1 base, there was a span of 15 bases. Germline V CDR1 and CDR2: DFQATT, SNEGSKA (reference sequence). The CDR3 spells CSAPPALTNTEAFF. For the CDR3, the DNA is TGCAGTGCCCCCCCAGCCTTGACGAACACTGAAGCTTTCTTT.

V is TRBV10-3 and J is TRBJ1-1; D possibly corresponds to TRBD1 (5 bases). The CDR3 covers 14 residues. Germline V gene sequence: CDR1 ENHRY, CDR2 SYGVKD. The V and J ends lost 4 bases and 5 bases respectively, with 14 bases between them. Written as DNA, the CDR3 is TGTGCCATCAGTGCCGGACCGGAGGGGACTGAAGCTTTCTTT. Translated, it gives CAISAGPEGTEAFF.

The chain combines TRBV11-1 with TRBJ2-3, with 10 bases that match TRBD1. The CDR3 is 16 amino acids. V dropped 5 bases and J dropped 2; count of bases not matched to a gene: 7. The V gene's germline CDR1 is SGHAT and CDR2 FQDESV (reference sequence). The CDR3 sequence is CASSPRTGGDTDTQYF. The CDR3 region has the DNA TGTGCCAGCAGCCCCCGGACAGGGGGGGACACAGATACGCAGTATTTT.

The count of this clonotype is one. This chain joins TRBV7-2 and TRBJ2-4; D is uncertain. V was pared by 0 bases and J by 1 base, with 10 bases between. CDR3 size: 16 residues. Germline assignment: CDR1 SGHTA and CDR2 FQGNSA. The CDR3 nucleotides are TGTGCCAGCAGCTTAGCCCCCAGCTTGGCCAAAAACATTCAGTACTTC. Translation: CASSLAPSLAKNIQYF. The full variable domain, with the rest looked up from reference TRBV7-2 and TRBJ2-4, is GAGVSQSPSNKVTEKGKDVELRCDPISGHTALYWYRQSLGQGLEFLIYFQGNSAPDKSGLPSDRFSAERTGGSVSTLTIQRTQQEDSAVYLCASSLAPSLAKNIQYFGAGTRLSVL.

V usage is TRBV7-9 and J usage is TRBJ2-3, with unresolved D. V dropped 4 bases and J dropped 1 base, with 12 bases sitting between them. The CDR3 length is 15 residues. Germline CDR1 and CDR2: SEHNR and FQNEAQ (reference sequence). The CDR3 loop reads CASSSTGWGTDTQYF. The DNA for the CDR3 is TGTGCCAGCAGCTCGACCGGGTGGGGCACAGATACGCAGTATTTT.

The chain employs TRBV6-5 and TRBJ2-3; 11 bases fit TRBD2. Trimming removed 4 bases from V and 5 bases from J; junction bases left unmatched: 5. The CDR3 has 15 residues. CDR1 and CDR2 (germline): MNHEY, SVGAGI. CDR3 protein: CASSLAGGRGDTQYF. The CDR3, as DNA: TGTGCCAGCAGTTTAGCGGGGGGGCGTGGAGATACGCAGTATTTT.

This clonotype was detected only a few times. The rearrangement joins TRBV10-1 to TRBJ2-1; D unresolved. Trimming took 0 bases from V and 11 from J, leaving 11 bases between them. CDR1 and CDR2 from the germline V gene are WNHNN and SYGVQD (reference sequence). This CDR3 comprises 13 residues. The CDR3 nucleotides are TGCGCCAGCAGTGAGTCCTGGCGGTCTCAGCAGTTCTTC. Encoded protein: CASSESWRSQQFF.

The table lists this clonotype with a count of one. A much bigger clone sits one base away, suggesting this may be a read error. The gene calls are TRBV27 and TRBJ1-5; D unresolved. Trimming took 2 bases from V and 0 from J, leaving 5 bases between them. Germline V gene lookup returns CDR1 MNHEY and CDR2 SMNVEV (reference sequence). CDR3 length equals 14 residues. The CDR3 region is CASSLGYSNQPQHF. CDR3 coding DNA: TGTGCCAGCAGTTTAGGGTATAGCAATCAGCCCCAGCATTTT.

The gene calls are TRBV20-1 and TRBJ2-7; D not certain. CDR1 is DFQATT and CDR2 is SNEGSKA in the germline V gene (reference sequence). This CDR3 spans 14 amino acids. The germline V and J ends were trimmed by 6 bases and 0 bases, with 15 bases remaining between them. CDR3 region: CSAWSPGGSYEQYF. DNA of the CDR3: TGCAGTGCCTGGTCACCAGGTGGCTCCTACGAGCAGTACTTC.

The rearrangement uses TRBV7-9 and TRBJ2-1; 8 positions agree with TRBD1. CDR3 length: 16 amino acids. Germline trimming cut 5 bases from V and 6 bases from J; bases unmatched to any gene: 12. In germline, CDR1 is SEHNR, CDR2 FQNEAQ (reference sequence). The CDR3 region is CASSRPGTGTGNEQFF. The CDR3, as DNA: TGTGCCAGCAGCCGACCGGGTACAGGGACAGGCAATGAGCAGTTCTTC.

This clonotype was picked up a small number of times. The chain employs TRBV10-3 and TRBJ1-6; TRBD1 agrees at 10 bases. J was trimmed by 7 bases and V by 8 bases; bases with no gene match: 5. CDR3 length: 14 amino acids. Germline loops: CDR1 ENHRY, CDR2 SYGVKD. CDR3 protein: CAIGDRGRNSPLHF. Here the CDR3 DNA reads TGTGCCATCGGAGACAGGGGGCGGAATTCACCCCTCCACTTT.

V and J are TRBV5-1 and TRBJ2-1; D is undetermined. Germline lookup yields CDR1 SGHRS and CDR2 YFSETQ. Trimming pared 3 bases from V and 5 bases from J, leaving 12 bases between. This CDR3 contains 14 residues. DNA of the CDR3: TGCGCCAGCAGCTCGGAAAGCTACAACAATGAGCAGTTCTTC. The encoded protein is CASSSESYNNEQFF.

The table lists this clonotype with a few counts. This chain's CDR3 is CSARDSASPNTGELFF. The CDR3 DNA is TGCAGTGCTAGAGATTCCGCTAGCCCAAACACCGGGGAGCTGTTTTTT. The V gene is TRBV20-1, the J gene TRBJ2-2; D is perhaps TRBD2 (5 bases). The CDR3 has 16 amino acids. CDR1 and CDR2 from the germline V gene are DFQATT and SNEGSKA (reference sequence). V lost 0 bases and J lost 2, with 13 bases in between.

V gene TRBV10-3 combines with J gene TRBJ2-7; 13 nucleotides line up with TRBD2. This CDR3 is 16 amino acids long. The germline gives CDR1 ENHRY, CDR2 SYGVKD. V dropped 2 bases and J dropped 6; count of bases not matched to a gene: 7. The CDR3 sequence is CAISETRLAGGLEQYF. CDR3 coding DNA: TGTGCCATCAGTGAGACGAGACTAGCGGGGGGCCTCGAGCAGTACTTC.

The genes are TRBV6-5 and TRBJ2-2; D gene unclear. V lost 2 bases and J lost 0, with 7 bases in between. The CDR3 loop spans 15 amino acids. Germline values: CDR1 MNHEY, CDR2 SVGAGI. CDR3 loop: CASSYERANTGELFF. The CDR3 DNA reads TGTGCCAGCAGTTACGAAAGGGCGAACACCGGGGAGCTGTTTTTT.